Listed below are T cell receptor beta chains from one sample, sequenced in a study of blood T cell repertoires in COVID-19. The method was immunoSEQ multiplex PCR; TCRdb's version includes in-frame clones alone and lacks a portion of them. Among roughly 50,000 clones listed, over 70% were seen once. Sequenced input: peripheral blood. The receptors stem from a man between 65 and 80 years old with acute or convalescent COVID-19. CDR3s include the opening cysteine and the closing phenylalanine or tryptophan. D genes are given only for firm matches. Only some rows state a clone size, as once, few, many or a class for expanded clones.

j_call: TRBJ2-7; d_call: NA; v_call: TRBV2; clone_size: NA; cdr3_aa: CASSQRGGTGDEQYF; cdr3_nt: TGTGCCAGCAGTCAGAGGGGGGGGACAGGCGACGAGCAGTACTTC
j_call: TRBJ1-1; d_call: NA; v_call: TRBV6-5; clone_size: NA; cdr3_aa: CASSYAGVGANTEAFF; cdr3_nt: TGTGCCAGCAGTTACGCAGGGGTAGGGGCAAACACTGAAGCTTTCTTT
j_call: TRBJ2-7; d_call: TRBD2; v_call: TRBV2; clone_size: NA; cdr3_aa: CASGLGLADPGQYF; cdr3_nt: TGTGCCAGCGGATTGGGACTAGCGGATCCCGGGCAGTACTTC
j_call: TRBJ2-2; d_call: TRBD2; v_call: TRBV6-5; clone_size: NA; cdr3_aa: CASSNLAGAGELFF; cdr3_nt: TGTGCCAGCAGTAACCTTGCGGGGGCCGGGGAGCTGTTTTTT
j_call: TRBJ2-1; d_call: TRBD1; v_call: TRBV5-4; clone_size: NA; cdr3_aa: CATHPTGALSHEQFF; cdr3_nt: TGTGCCACCCATCCCACAGGGGCTCTTTCGCATGAGCAGTTCTTC
j_call: TRBJ1-2; d_call: NA; v_call: TRBV30; clone_size: NA; cdr3_aa: CAWSDRSNYGYTF; cdr3_nt: TGTGCCTGGAGTGACAGGAGTAACTATGGCTACACCTTC
j_call: TRBJ1-5; d_call: TRBD1; v_call: TRBV5-8; clone_size: NA; cdr3_aa: CASSLGTGNDGSNQPQHF; cdr3_nt: TGTGCCAGCAGCTTAGGGACAGGGAATGACGGCAGCAATCAGCCCCAGCATTTT
j_call: TRBJ1-3; d_call: TRBD1; v_call: TRBV9; clone_size: NA; cdr3_aa: CASSRDREGNTIYF; cdr3_nt: TGTGCCAGCAGCCGAGACAGGGAGGGAAACACCATATATTTT
j_call: TRBJ1-6; d_call: TRBD1; v_call: TRBV2; clone_size: few; cdr3_aa: CASRGQGNSPLHF; cdr3_nt: TGTGCCAGCAGGGGACAGGGGAATTCACCCCTCCACTTT
j_call: TRBJ2-2; d_call: TRBD1; v_call: TRBV6-5; clone_size: NA; cdr3_aa: CASRQGDTGELFF; cdr3_nt: TGTGCCAGCAGACAGGGGGACACCGGGGAGCTGTTTTTT
j_call: TRBJ2-1; d_call: NA; v_call: TRBV28; clone_size: NA; cdr3_aa: CASVRDETRDEQFF; cdr3_nt: TGTGCCAGCGTACGGGATGAAACCCGGGATGAGCAGTTCTTC
j_call: TRBJ2-1; d_call: TRBD1; v_call: TRBV28; clone_size: few; cdr3_aa: CASSPSGTGAYNEQFF; cdr3_nt: TGTGCCAGTTCCCCGAGTGGGACAGGGGCCTACAATGAGCAGTTCTTC
j_call: TRBJ1-5; d_call: TRBD1; v_call: TRBV30; clone_size: NA; cdr3_aa: CAWSLGGQGAGQPQHF; cdr3_nt: TGTGCCTGGAGTCTCGGGGGACAGGGGGCAGGTCAGCCCCAGCATTTT
j_call: TRBJ2-2; d_call: TRBD1; v_call: TRBV28; clone_size: NA; cdr3_aa: CASLWTGPGELFF; cdr3_nt: TGTGCCAGCCTTTGGACAGGGCCCGGGGAGCTGTTTTTT
j_call: TRBJ2-2; d_call: TRBD1; v_call: TRBV5-4; clone_size: NA; cdr3_aa: CASSSDRVNTGELFF; cdr3_nt: TGTGCCAGCAGCTCGGACAGGGTGAACACCGGGGAGCTGTTTTTT
j_call: TRBJ1-1; d_call: NA; v_call: TRBV30; clone_size: NA; cdr3_aa: CACDRMNTEAFF; cdr3_nt: TGTGCCTGCGACAGGATGAACACTGAAGCTTTCTTT
j_call: TRBJ1-4; d_call: NA; v_call: TRBV23-1; clone_size: NA; cdr3_aa: CASSQGFATNEKLFF; cdr3_nt: TGCGCCAGCAGCCAAGGCTTTGCAACTAATGAAAAACTGTTTTTT
j_call: TRBJ1-1; d_call: NA; v_call: TRBV20-1; clone_size: NA; cdr3_aa: CSASRDYEGFF; cdr3_nt: TGCAGTGCTAGCCGGGATTATGAGGGTTTCTTT
j_call: TRBJ2-5; d_call: TRBD1; v_call: TRBV7-9; clone_size: NA; cdr3_aa: CASSLDREQETQYF; cdr3_nt: TGTGCCAGCAGCCTCGACAGGGAACAAGAGACCCAGTACTTC
j_call: TRBJ2-1; d_call: NA; v_call: TRBV11-2; clone_size: NA; cdr3_aa: CASTPGGRRLDEQFF; cdr3_nt: TGTGCCAGCACCCCCGGGGGTCGAAGACTCGATGAGCAGTTCTTC
j_call: TRBJ2-3; d_call: TRBD2; v_call: TRBV5-1; clone_size: NA; cdr3_aa: CASSLEGTSDTDTQYF; cdr3_nt: TGCGCCAGCAGCTTGGAAGGGACTAGCGACACAGATACGCAGTATTTT
j_call: TRBJ1-1; d_call: TRBD1; v_call: TRBV19; clone_size: NA; cdr3_aa: CASSIETGWTEAFF; cdr3_nt: TGTGCCAGTAGTATAGAGACAGGGTGGACTGAAGCTTTCTTT
j_call: TRBJ1-5; d_call: NA; v_call: TRBV5-1; clone_size: NA; cdr3_aa: CASSPDSRDQPQHF; cdr3_nt: TGCGCCAGCAGCCCGGACAGCAGGGATCAGCCCCAGCATTTT
j_call: TRBJ1-5; d_call: TRBD1; v_call: TRBV30; clone_size: few; cdr3_aa: CAWSTGTGGNQPQHF; cdr3_nt: TGTGCCTGGAGCACCGGGACAGGGGGCAATCAGCCCCAGCATTTT
j_call: TRBJ2-1; d_call: NA; v_call: TRBV18; clone_size: NA; cdr3_aa: CASSPLRAEGEQFF; cdr3_nt: TGTGCCAGCTCACCATTAAGAGCGGAGGGTGAGCAGTTCTTC
j_call: TRBJ2-1; d_call: TRBD1; v_call: TRBV6-4; clone_size: NA; cdr3_aa: CASSGSGTGIYNEQFF; cdr3_nt: TGTGCCAGCAGTGGATCCGGGACAGGGATTTACAATGAGCAGTTCTTC
j_call: TRBJ1-5; d_call: NA; v_call: TRBV7-2; clone_size: NA; cdr3_aa: CASSFGGNQPQHF; cdr3_nt: TGTGCCAGCAGCTTTGGGGGGAATCAGCCCCAGCATTTT
j_call: TRBJ1-6; d_call: NA; v_call: TRBV7-2; clone_size: NA; cdr3_aa: CASSPTNSPLHF; cdr3_nt: TGTGCCAGCAGCCCTACTAATTCACCCCTCCACTTT
j_call: TRBJ1-6; d_call: NA; v_call: TRBV5-1; clone_size: NA; cdr3_aa: CASRPGWDNSPLHF; cdr3_nt: TGCGCCAGCAGACCGGGGTGGGATAATTCACCCCTCCACTTT
j_call: TRBJ2-5; d_call: NA; v_call: TRBV5-5; clone_size: NA; cdr3_aa: CASSLGAGETQYF; cdr3_nt: TGTGCCAGCAGCTTAGGTGCGGGGGAGACCCAGTACTTC
j_call: TRBJ2-1; d_call: NA; v_call: TRBV6-2/TRBV6-3; clone_size: few; cdr3_aa: CASSYSNWGRVNEQFF; cdr3_nt: TGTGCCAGCAGTTACTCGAACTGGGGCCGGGTCAATGAGCAGTTCTTC
j_call: TRBJ1-2; d_call: NA; v_call: TRBV6-5; clone_size: NA; cdr3_aa: CASSYSYREGGYTF; cdr3_nt: TGTGCCAGCAGTTACTCGTACAGGGAAGGCGGCTACACCTTC
j_call: TRBJ2-7; d_call: NA; v_call: TRBV7-2; clone_size: NA; cdr3_aa: CASSFRTASYEQYF; cdr3_nt: TGTGCCAGCAGCTTTCGGACTGCCTCCTACGAACAGTACTTC